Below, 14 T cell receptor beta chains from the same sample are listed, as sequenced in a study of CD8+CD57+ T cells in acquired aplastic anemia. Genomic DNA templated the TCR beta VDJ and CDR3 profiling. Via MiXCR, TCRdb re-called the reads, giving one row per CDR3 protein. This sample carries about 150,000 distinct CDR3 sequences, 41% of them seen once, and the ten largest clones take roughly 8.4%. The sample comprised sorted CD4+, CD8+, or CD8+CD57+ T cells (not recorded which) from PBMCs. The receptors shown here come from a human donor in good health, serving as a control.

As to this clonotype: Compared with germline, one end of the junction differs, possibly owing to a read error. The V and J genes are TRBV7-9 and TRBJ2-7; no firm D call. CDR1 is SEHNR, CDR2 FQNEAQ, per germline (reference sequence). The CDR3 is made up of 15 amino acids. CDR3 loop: CASSLAAGESYGQYF. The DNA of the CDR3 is TGTGCCAGCAGCTTGGCGGCAGGAGAGTCCTACGGGCAGTACTTC.

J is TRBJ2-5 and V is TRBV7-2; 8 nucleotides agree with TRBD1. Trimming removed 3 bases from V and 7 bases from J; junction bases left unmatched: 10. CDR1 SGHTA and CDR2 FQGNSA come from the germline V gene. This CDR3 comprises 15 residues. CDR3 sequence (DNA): TGTGCCAGCAGCTTGTCGCAGACAGGGGCTGTGACCCAGTACTTC. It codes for CASSLSQTGAVTQYF.

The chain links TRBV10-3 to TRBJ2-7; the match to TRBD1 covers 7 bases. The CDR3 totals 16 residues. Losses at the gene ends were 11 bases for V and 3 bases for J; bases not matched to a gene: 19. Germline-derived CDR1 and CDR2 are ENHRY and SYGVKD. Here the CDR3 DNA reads TGTGCCTTGTCGCCCCACGGGACAGAAGACCACTACGAGCAGTACTTC. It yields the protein CALSPHGTEDHYEQYF.

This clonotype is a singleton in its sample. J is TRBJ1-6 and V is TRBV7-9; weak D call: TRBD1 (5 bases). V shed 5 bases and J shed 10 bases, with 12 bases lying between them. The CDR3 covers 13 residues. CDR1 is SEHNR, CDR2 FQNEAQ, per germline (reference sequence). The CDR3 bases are TGTGCCAGCAGCGTGGGGACGGGGTCACCCCTCCACTTT. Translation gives CASSVGTGSPLHF.

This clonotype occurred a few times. CDR3 residues: CASSPGPPGLAYF. The CDR3 DNA is TGTGCCAGCAGCCCCGGGCCCCCGGGACTGGCGTACTTC. The J gene is TRBJ2-5, the V gene TRBV3-1, with D possibly being TRBD2 (6 bases). V was trimmed by 4 bases and J by 13 bases, leaving 19 bases between them. The CDR3 totals 13 residues. Germline assignment: CDR1 LGHDT and CDR2 YNNKEL (reference sequence).

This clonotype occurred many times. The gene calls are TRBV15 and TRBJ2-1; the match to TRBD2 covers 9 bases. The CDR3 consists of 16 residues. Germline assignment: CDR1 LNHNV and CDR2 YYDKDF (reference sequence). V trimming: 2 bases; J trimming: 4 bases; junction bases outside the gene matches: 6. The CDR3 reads CATSRQAGGGYNEQFF. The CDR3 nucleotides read TGTGCCACCAGCAGACAAGCGGGGGGTGGGTACAATGAGCAGTTCTTC.

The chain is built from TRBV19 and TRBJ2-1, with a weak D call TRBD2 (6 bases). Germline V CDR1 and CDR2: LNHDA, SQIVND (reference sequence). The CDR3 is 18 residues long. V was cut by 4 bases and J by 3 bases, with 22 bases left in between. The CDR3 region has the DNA TGTGCCAGTAGTACTGAACCACGGGGTTACGGGGGCTACAATGAGCAGTTCTTC. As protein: CASSTEPRGYGGYNEQFF.

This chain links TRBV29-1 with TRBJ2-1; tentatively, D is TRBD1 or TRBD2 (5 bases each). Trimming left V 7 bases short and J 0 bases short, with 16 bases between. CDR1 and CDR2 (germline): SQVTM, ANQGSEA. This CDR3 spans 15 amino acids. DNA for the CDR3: TGCAGCGCCTCTGGGGACGCAAGCTCCTACAATGAGCAGTTCTTC. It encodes CSASGDASSYNEQFF.

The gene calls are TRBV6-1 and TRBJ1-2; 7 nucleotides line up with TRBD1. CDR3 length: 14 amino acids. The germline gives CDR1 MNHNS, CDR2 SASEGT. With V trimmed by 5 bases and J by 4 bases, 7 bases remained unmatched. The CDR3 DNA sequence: TGTGCCAGCAGTACACCGGGACAGATCTATGGCTACACCTTC. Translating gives CASSTPGQIYGYTF.

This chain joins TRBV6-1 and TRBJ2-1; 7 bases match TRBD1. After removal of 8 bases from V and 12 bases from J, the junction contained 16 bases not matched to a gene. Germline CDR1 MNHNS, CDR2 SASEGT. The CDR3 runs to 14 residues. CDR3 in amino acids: CASQQAGGMSRQFF. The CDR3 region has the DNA TGTGCCAGCCAACAGGCAGGGGGAATGTCTCGGCAGTTCTTC.

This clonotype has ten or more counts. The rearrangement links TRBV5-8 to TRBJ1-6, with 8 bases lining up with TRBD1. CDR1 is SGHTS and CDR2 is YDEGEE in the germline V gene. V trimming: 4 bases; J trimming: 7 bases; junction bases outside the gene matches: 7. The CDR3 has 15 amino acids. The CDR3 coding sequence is TGTGCCAGCAGCCGGGGACAGGCGACCAATTCACCCCTCCACTTT. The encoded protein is CASSRGQATNSPLHF.

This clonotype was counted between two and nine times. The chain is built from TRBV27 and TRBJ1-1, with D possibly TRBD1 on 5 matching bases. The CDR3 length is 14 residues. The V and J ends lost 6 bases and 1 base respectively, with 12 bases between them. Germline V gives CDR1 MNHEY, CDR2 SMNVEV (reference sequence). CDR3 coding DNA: TGTGCCAGCAGAGCAGGGTCATCGAACACTGAAGCTTTCTTT. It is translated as CASRAGSSNTEAFF.

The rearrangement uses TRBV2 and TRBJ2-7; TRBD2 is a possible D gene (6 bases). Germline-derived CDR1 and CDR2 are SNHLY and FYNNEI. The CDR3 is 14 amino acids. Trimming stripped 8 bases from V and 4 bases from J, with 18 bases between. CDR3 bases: TGTGCCAGCGGGTTGGCGGGGATCCTATACGAGCAGTACTTC. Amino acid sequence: CASGLAGILYEQYF. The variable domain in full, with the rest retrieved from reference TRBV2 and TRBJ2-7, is EPEVTQTPSHQVTQMGQEVILRCVPISNHLYFYWYRQILGQKVEFLVSFYNNEISEKSEIFDDQFSVERPDGSNFTLKIRSTKLEDSAMYFCASGLAGILYEQYFGPGTRLTVT.

The CDR3 DNA reads as TGCAGCGCTGCGCAGGGGGCGAACACCGGGGAGCTGTTTTTT. Translating it yields CSAAQGANTGELFF. The chain recombines TRBV29-1 with TRBJ2-2; 7 nucleotides agree with TRBD1. J gave up 0 bases and V 7 bases, and 5 bases lay outside the gene matches. The germline V gene encodes CDR1 SQVTM and CDR2 ANQGSEA. This CDR3 has 14 amino acids.